The 23 T cell receptor beta chains presented below share a single source sample, sequenced in a study of T-cell memory formation after mild COVID-19. TCRdb reanalysed the 5' RACE reads using MiXCR and keeps one entry per CDR3 protein. The data show roughly 110,000 distinct CDR3 sequences, around 12% seen once. Material for sequencing was PBMCs or a T cell subset sorted from them (not recorded which). Receptor source: an adult woman who had mild COVID-19 (a few samples of this study predate the infection). Cell type and time point are not known.

The chain couples TRBV21-1 to TRBJ1-1. TRBV21-1 is a recognized pseudogene. The CDR3 has 11 amino acids. The CDR3 protein is CASSNALRGLF. DNA for the CDR3: TGTGCCAGCAGCAATGCGTTGAGAGGGCTCTTT.

The chain couples TRBV12-3 or TRBV12-4 to TRBJ2-3, with 9 bases fitting TRBD2. The CDR3 has 15 residues. The V and J ends lost 6 bases and 2 bases, in that order; junction bases with no gene match: 6. This chain's CDR3 is CASSPSGGLTDTQYF. Written as DNA, the CDR3 is TGTGCCAGCAGCCCAAGCGGGGGGCTCACAGATACGCAGTATTTT.

The chain carries TRBV9 and TRBJ2-7, with D uncertain. V shed 0 bases and J shed 4 bases, with 8 bases lying between them. CDR3 length: 13 amino acids. The germline CDR1 and CDR2 sequences are SGDLS and YYNGEE. CDR3 coding DNA: TGTGCCAGCAGCGTAGGGGCCGGTTACGAGCAGTACTTC. It specifies CASSVGAGYEQYF.

This clonotype was observed a handful of times. The CDR3 DNA sequence: TGTGCCAGCAGTGCGGGACAGGGTGCTTTATCGGCGTCCACCGGGGAGCTGTTTTTT. Its protein is CASSAGQGALSASTGELFF. The chain joins TRBV6-2 or TRBV6-3 to TRBJ2-2; TRBD1 matches at 9 bases. This CDR3 contains 19 residues. From germline, CDR1 is MNHEY and CDR2 SVGEGT. Losses at the gene ends were 5 bases for V and 4 bases for J; bases not matched to a gene: 17.

A few counts support this clonotype. The chain employs TRBV7-9 and TRBJ2-1, with D unresolved. Between the trimmed V and J ends, which lost 7 bases and 4 bases, there was a span of 11 bases. The germline CDR1 and CDR2 sequences are SEHNR and FQNEAQ (reference sequence). The CDR3 totals 13 residues. The CDR3 nucleotides are TGTGCCAGCACCACGGTGGAGTACAATGAGCAGTTCTTC. The encoded protein is CASTTVEYNEQFF.

This clonotype was found many times. This chain links TRBV7-8 with TRBJ2-3, with D possibly being TRBD2 (6 bases). The CDR3 runs 15 residues. In germline, CDR1 is SGHVS, CDR2 FQNEAQ. Between the trimmed V and J ends, which lost 5 bases and 6 bases, there was a span of 18 bases. The CDR3 DNA reads as TGTGCCAGCAGCCATAGCGGCTCAACGGGGGATACGCAGTATTTT. This codes for CASSHSGSTGDTQYF.

This clonotype has a handful of counts. The V and J genes are TRBV12-5 and TRBJ2-7; TRBD1 aligns across 8 bases. The germline V gene has CDR1 LGHNT and CDR2 FRNRAP. Unmatched junction bases numbered 1, after V lost 1 base and J lost 2 bases. This CDR3 contains 14 residues. The CDR3 here is CASGLAGGTYEQYF. For the CDR3, the DNA is TGTGCTAGTGGTTTGGCAGGGGGCACCTACGAGCAGTACTTC.

The rearrangement uses TRBV18 and TRBJ2-5, with 7 bases aligning to TRBD2. Trimming took 3 bases from V and 3 from J; bases not matched to a gene: 7. This CDR3 spans 15 amino acids. CDR1 is KGHSH, CDR2 LQKENI, per germline. CDR3 sequence (DNA): TGTGCCAGCTCACCCGGCGGACTAGTGGAAGAGACCCAGTACTTC. This sequence encodes CASSPGGLVEETQYF. The whole variable domain, filled in from reference TRBV18 and TRBJ2-5, reads NAGVMQNPRHLVRRRGQEARLRCSPMKGHSHVYWYRQLPEEGLKFMVYLQKENIIDESGMPKERFSAEFPKEGPSILRIQQVVRGDSAAYFCASSPGGLVEETQYFGPGTRLLVL.

This clonotype was counted a few times. The CDR3 DNA reads as TGTGCCAGCAGCCTACGGACAGGGATTATCTCTGGGGCCAACGTCCTGACTTTC. Protein: CASSLRTGIISGANVLTF. The rearrangement joins TRBV9 to TRBJ2-6; 8 bases line up with TRBD1. CDR3 size: 18 residues. Germline CDR1 and CDR2: SGDLS and YYNGEE. Unmatched junction bases numbered 9, after V lost 4 bases and J lost 0 bases.

This rearrangement joins TRBV7-3 to TRBJ2-1; the match to TRBD2 covers 11 bases. The J segment lost 4 bases and the V segment lost 5 bases, leaving 16 bases of the junction unmatched. CDR1 is SGHTA and CDR2 is FQGTGA in the germline V gene. The CDR3 loop spans 19 amino acids. CDR3 bases: TGTGCCAGCAGCCCCGGGACTAGCGGCGACTCCAGTAGATACAATGAGCAGTTCTTC. Translation: CASSPGTSGDSSRYNEQFF.

There are many counts of this clonotype. The chain recombines TRBV6-5 with TRBJ2-2; D remains unclear. CDR3 length: 12 amino acids. Trimming pared 2 bases from V and 7 bases from J, leaving 5 bases between. Germline loops: CDR1 MNHEY, CDR2 SVGAGI. This chain's CDR3 is CASSYRRGELFF. CDR3 bases: TGTGCCAGCAGTTACAGGCGCGGGGAGCTGTTTTTT.

This clonotype came up a few times. The CDR3 nucleotides are TGTGCCAGCAGCCAAAGGCTTCAAGCGACTAATGAAAAACTGTTTTTT. Its translation: CASSQRLQATNEKLFF. This sequence joins TRBV7-9 and TRBJ1-4; D not resolved. CDR3 length: 16 amino acids. Between the trimmed V and J ends, which lost 5 bases and 2 bases, there was a span of 15 bases. From germline, CDR1 is SEHNR and CDR2 FQNEAQ (reference sequence).

This clonotype came up a few times. One junction end disagrees with the germline gene, perhaps due to a read error. V usage is TRBV7-7 and J usage is TRBJ2-2; no firm D call. The CDR3 has 16 residues. Germline values: CDR1 SSHAT, CDR2 FNYEAQ (reference sequence). CDR3 sequence: CASSNRGSLNTGELFF. CDR3 in DNA: TGTGCTAGCAGCAACCGCGGATCCCTGAACACCGGGGAGCTGTTTTTT.

The rearrangement links TRBV9 to TRBJ2-1, with D unclear. Germline values: CDR1 SGDLS, CDR2 YYNGEE. The CDR3 length is 14 residues. V lost 0 bases and J lost 2, with 6 bases in between. The CDR3 DNA follows: TGTGCCAGCAGCGTAGCGGATACCTACAATGAGCAGTTCTTC. Protein: CASSVADTYNEQFF.

Only a few counts were recorded for this clonotype. The genes are TRBV7-3 and TRBJ2-3; perhaps TRBD1 as D (6 bases). The V end lost 1 base, the J end lost 2 bases, and 13 bases lay between the germline ends. Germline CDR1 is SGHTA and CDR2 is FQGTGA. This CDR3 spans 16 amino acids. The DNA for the CDR3 is TGTGCCAGCAGCTTAAACAACAGGGAAATCACAGATACGCAGTATTTT. This codes for CASSLNNREITDTQYF.

There are a few counts of this clonotype. V gene TRBV12-3 or TRBV12-4 combines with J gene TRBJ2-7, with 9 bases that match TRBD2. Trimming at V came to 3 bases and at J to 2 bases, leaving 2 bases not matched to a gene. CDR3 size: 14 residues. The CDR3 sequence is CASSFVAGAYEQYF. CDR3 DNA: TGTGCCAGCAGTTTCGTAGCGGGGGCCTACGAGCAGTACTTC.

This clonotype was detected only a few times. This rearrangement joins TRBV9 to TRBJ2-3; 7 bases map to TRBD2. This CDR3 has 15 residues. In germline, CDR1 is SGDLS, CDR2 YYNGEE. The V gene end was trimmed by 4 bases and the J gene end by 2 bases; junction bases not matched to a gene: 7. As DNA, the CDR3 is TGTGCCAGCAGCCCCGCGGGAGTACCCACAGATACGCAGTATTTT. Translated: CASSPAGVPTDTQYF.

The genes are TRBV29-1 and TRBJ2-6; a possible D gene is TRBD2 (5 bases). The V gene's germline CDR1 is SQVTM and CDR2 ANQGSEA. Deletions cut 6 bases from V and 1 base from J, with 10 bases between. The CDR3 is made up of 14 amino acids. CDR3 region: CSVDEGSGANVLTF. In DNA, the CDR3 is TGCAGCGTGGACGAGGGATCTGGGGCCAACGTCCTGACTTTC.

The chain combines TRBV7-9 with TRBJ2-5; 11 bases match TRBD2. The V and J ends lost 4 bases and 6 bases, in that order; junction bases with no gene match: 10. CDR3 length equals 16 residues. Germline V gene sequence: CDR1 SEHNR, CDR2 FQNEAQ (reference sequence). The CDR3 reads CASSSRLAGRRQTQYF. The CDR3 DNA reads as TGTGCCAGCAGCTCCAGACTAGCGGGAAGGCGACAGACCCAGTACTTC. Full variable domain (missing parts from reference TRBV7-9 and TRBJ2-5): DTGVSQNPRHKITKRGQNVTFRCDPISEHNRLYWYRQTLGQGPEFLTYFQNEAQLEKSRLLSDRFSAERPKGSFSTLEIQRTEQGDSAMYLCASSSRLAGRRQTQYFGPGTRLLVL.

The table lists this clonotype with a count of one. This chain joins TRBV15 and TRBJ2-4, with D maybe TRBD2 (6 bases). Germline V CDR1 and CDR2: LNHNV, YYDKDF (reference sequence). This CDR3 comprises 15 residues. Trimming removed 4 bases at V and 8 bases at J, with 18 bases between. The CDR3 protein is CATSNRGSWEDIQYF. The DNA of the CDR3 is TGTGCCACCAGCAATAGAGGGTCCTGGGAGGACATTCAGTACTTC.

This clonotype was picked up a small number of times. V usage is TRBV29-1 and J usage is TRBJ2-3; D perhaps matches TRBD2 (6 bases). The ends were cut back, 3 bases at V and 1 base at J, with 11 bases in the middle. The V gene's germline CDR1 is SQVTM and CDR2 ANQGSEA. The CDR3 consists of 14 residues. The CDR3 DNA reads TGCAGCGTTGAGGGGACTGGGGGCACAGATACGCAGTATTTT. Amino acids: CSVEGTGGTDTQYF.

The V call is TRBV18, the J call TRBJ2-7; TRBD2 is a possible D gene (5 bases). Trimming removed 5 bases from V and 6 bases from J, with 17 bases in between. From germline, CDR1 is KGHSH and CDR2 LQKENI. This CDR3 is built from 14 residues. This chain's CDR3 is CASSSDTRVIEQYF. CDR3 sequence (DNA): TGTGCCAGCTCATCCGACACTAGAGTAATCGAGCAGTACTTC.

This clonotype was picked up a small number of times. The gene calls are TRBV20-1 and TRBJ1-1, with D perhaps matching TRBD1 (6 bases). CDR1 and CDR2 (germline): DFQATT, SNEGSKA (reference sequence). The V end lost 1 base, the J end lost 1 base, and 22 bases lay between the germline ends. The CDR3 totals 18 residues. In DNA, the CDR3 is TGCAGTGCTAGAGGACTTGGTGTACGACAGGCGTCGAACACTGAAGCTTTCTTT. Translating gives CSARGLGVRQASNTEAFF.